This T cell receptor (beta chain) is drawn from a study of OX40 agonist ivuxolimab in advanced cancers. Overall study context: Patients were infused with ivuxolimab every 2 weeks at 0.01 to 10 mg/kg. There were three patients with partial responses, one having hepatocellular carcinoma and two cutaneous melanoma. Each dose-escalation patient presented with hepatocellular carcinoma, melanoma, renal cell or head and neck cancer. Notes on the study in general: Relative to CD4+ cells, CD8+ T cells on average had more expanded clones.

TCRdb's copy holds only in-frame clones and misses some; the assay was immunoSEQ multiplex PCR. The data hold fewer than 85,000 clones, with roughly 90% observed a single time. Trimming cost V 2 bases and J 2 bases, with 3 bases left between them. Germline V gives CDR1 SGHRS, CDR2 YFSETQ. The CDR3 has 12 residues. In the case of this clone: Its antigen is undetermined.

Specimen: CD4+ or CD8+ T cells sorted from blood, collected in a trial of the OX40 agonist ivuxolimab. This chain joins TRBV5-1 and TRBJ2-3; D is unclear. The receptor's source is an adult with an advanced solid tumor such as melanoma, head and neck, liver or kidney cancer. The CDR3 DNA is TGCGCCAGCAGCTTTCTCACAGATACGCAGTATTTT. Residues: CASSFLTDTQYF.